These 21 T cell receptor beta chains share one sample of origin, sequenced in a study of T cell changes during pregnancy in multiple sclerosis. The method was immunoSEQ multiplex PCR; TCRdb's version includes in-frame clones alone and lacks a portion of them. Altogether 55,000 to 80,000 clones are present, roughly 90% being singletons, with the ten largest covering 9.5%. Sequencing used peripheral blood, obtained after pregnancy. The receptors were gathered from a female donor in good health, enrolled as a control in a pregnancy study.

In its sample, this clone was seen once. This chain connects TRBV6-5 to TRBJ1-1; the D gene is possibly TRBD1 (5 bases). Trimming removed 10 bases from V and 5 bases from J, with 14 bases in between. The CDR3 extends over 12 amino acids. The V gene's germline CDR1 is MNHEY and CDR2 SVGAGI. CDR3 DNA: TGTGCCATCGGCGGGGGGGGGACTGAAGCTTTCTTT. Its protein product is CAIGGGGTEAFF.

The V gene is TRBV30, the J gene TRBJ2-3; D possibly corresponds to TRBD1 (5 bases). This CDR3 contains 13 residues. Trimming removed 2 bases at V and 5 bases at J, with 11 bases between. Per the germline V gene, CDR1 is GTSNPN and CDR2 is SVGIG (reference sequence). CDR3 residues: CAWSKQAKDTQYF. CDR3 coding DNA: TGTGCCTGGAGTAAACAGGCTAAAGATACGCAGTATTTT.

CDR3 residues: CASSMEDRGPYEQYF. In DNA, the CDR3 is TGTGCCAGTAGTATGGAGGACAGGGGTCCCTACGAGCAGTACTTC. This chain uses TRBV19 with TRBJ2-7; 9 bases line up with TRBD1. Germline V CDR1 and CDR2: LNHDA, SQIVND (reference sequence). CDR3 size: 15 residues. The ends lost 3 bases at V and 2 bases at J; junction bases unmatched: 5.

The chain has TRBV15 and TRBJ1-2; TRBD1 might be the D (6 bases). The germline V gene encodes CDR1 LNHNV and CDR2 YYDKDF (reference sequence). The CDR3 extends over 16 amino acids. V gave up 3 bases and J gave up 1 base, with 15 bases separating them. CDR3 amino acids: CATSRGHPPINYGYTF. DNA for the CDR3: TGTGCCACCAGCAGGGGACATCCTCCAATTAACTATGGCTACACCTTC.

The chain recombines TRBV10-1 with TRBJ2-7; D call uncertain. Germline values: CDR1 WNHNN, CDR2 SYGVQD (reference sequence). CDR3 length: 12 residues. The ends were cut back, 3 bases at V and 0 bases at J, with 3 bases in the middle. DNA for the CDR3: TGCGCCAGCAGTGACAGCTCCTACGAGCAGTACTTC. Its translation is CASSDSSYEQYF.

The chain recombines TRBV5-4 with TRBJ1-4; D unclear. Trimming pared 0 bases from V and 5 bases from J, leaving 14 bases between. Looked up from germline, CDR1 is SGHNT and CDR2 is YYREEE (reference sequence). This CDR3 is built from 16 residues. CDR3 sequence: CASSLGASSLNEKLFF. As DNA, the CDR3 is TGTGCCAGCAGCTTGGGGGCCAGCTCTCTAAATGAAAAACTGTTTTTT. Using reference TRBV5-4 and TRBJ1-4 for the parts outside the CDR3, the full variable domain is ETGVTQSPTHLIKTRGQQVTLRCSSQSGHNTVSWYQQALGQGPQFIFQYYREEENGRGNFPPRFSGLQFPNYSSELNVNALELDDSALYLCASSLGASSLNEKLFFGSGTQLSVL.

V usage is TRBV5-1 and J usage is TRBJ2-1, with 11 bases aligning to TRBD1. The length of the CDR3 is 16 residues. With V trimmed by 4 bases and J by 3 bases, 6 bases remained unmatched. Germline CDR1 and CDR2: SGHRS and YFSETQ. CDR3 sequence reads: CASSGVGTGGYNEQFF. The CDR3, as DNA: TGCGCCAGCAGCGGAGTAGGGACAGGGGGCTACAATGAGCAGTTCTTC.

This chain links TRBV27 with TRBJ1-5; no clear D gene. V lost 6 bases and J 3 bases, leaving 12 bases between the germline ends. Germline V gives CDR1 MNHEY, CDR2 SMNVEV (reference sequence). This CDR3 spans 14 amino acids. The CDR3 coding sequence is TGTGCCAGCAGGGGCCCCGGATTCAATCAGCCCCAGCATTTT. Protein product: CASRGPGFNQPQHF.

The V call is TRBV15, the J call TRBJ2-1; D not resolved. The CDR3 is made up of 12 amino acids. CDR1 is LNHNV, CDR2 YYDKDF, per germline (reference sequence). The V and J ends lost 4 bases and 4 bases respectively, with 5 bases between them. In nucleotides, the CDR3 is TGTGCCACCAGCACTAGATACAATGAGCAGTTCTTC. Amino acid sequence: CATSTRYNEQFF.

The gene calls are TRBV7-8 and TRBJ1-2; 7 positions agree with TRBD1. Germline-derived CDR1 and CDR2 are SGHVS and FQNEAQ. This CDR3 contains 17 residues. The trim removed 1 base at V and 2 bases at J, leaving 10 bases unmatched. DNA for the CDR3: TGTGCCAGCAGCTTAGGTGAGCCGGGACAGCGAAACTATGGCTACACCTTC. Translation: CASSLGEPGQRNYGYTF.

The chain is built from TRBV30 and TRBJ1-5; D gene ambiguous. With 0 bases removed from V and 0 bases from J, the gap between germline ends came to 9 bases. This CDR3 has 15 amino acids. The V gene's germline CDR1 is GTSNPN and CDR2 SVGIG (reference sequence). The CDR3 here is CAWSVGGSSNQPQHF. The CDR3 bases are TGTGCCTGGAGTGTCGGAGGGTCTAGCAATCAGCCCCAGCATTTT.

V is TRBV13 and J is TRBJ2-5; no clear D gene. Germline loops: CDR1 PRHDT, CDR2 FYEKMQ (reference sequence). V lost 1 base and J lost 2, with 5 bases in between. The CDR3 runs 13 residues. CDR3 loop: CASSLDQQETQYF. In nucleotides, the CDR3 is TGTGCCAGCAGCTTAGACCAGCAAGAGACCCAGTACTTC.

This chain connects TRBV10-3 to TRBJ2-7; TRBD1 aligns across 7 bases. Germline values: CDR1 ENHRY, CDR2 SYGVKD. With V trimmed by 4 bases and J by 0 bases, 0 bases remained unmatched. The CDR3 is 13 amino acids. The DNA for the CDR3 is TGTGCCATCAGTGCAGGGGGCTCCTACGAGCAGTACTTC. It encodes CAISAGGSYEQYF.

The chain couples TRBV5-1 to TRBJ2-3, with D hard to call. With 4 bases removed from V and 1 base from J, the gap between germline ends came to 13 bases. Germline assignment: CDR1 SGHRS and CDR2 YFSETQ. The CDR3 has 15 residues. This CDR3 is CASSPEHVGTDTQYF. Here the CDR3 DNA reads TGCGCCAGCAGCCCTGAGCACGTAGGCACAGATACGCAGTATTTT.

The rearrangement links TRBV10-3 to TRBJ2-5; 10 nucleotides match TRBD2. J gave up 1 base and V 10 bases, and 3 bases lay outside the gene matches. This CDR3 has 13 amino acids. Per the germline V gene, CDR1 is ENHRY and CDR2 is SYGVKD. The CDR3 coding sequence is TGTGCCACTCTAGCGGGGGCCCAAGAGACCCAGTACTTC. It encodes CATLAGAQETQYF.

This chain links TRBV11-2 with TRBJ1-2; 9 bases map to TRBD1. The trim removed 4 bases at V and 8 bases at J, leaving 8 bases unmatched. This CDR3 comprises 14 residues. In germline, CDR1 is SGHAT, CDR2 FQNNGV. CDR3 residues: CASSSLRDRVGYTF. In DNA form, the CDR3 reads TGTGCCAGCAGCTCCCTCCGGGACAGGGTGGGCTACACCTTC.

The J gene is TRBJ1-4, the V gene TRBV5-1; 9 bases line up with TRBD1. Trimming cost V 0 bases and J 6 bases; bases outside gene matches: 6. The CDR3 runs to 16 residues. Looked up from germline, CDR1 is SGHRS and CDR2 is YFSETQ. CDR3 in DNA: TGCGCCAGCAGCTTGGCCGAGAGGACAGGGGATGAAAAACTGTTTTTT. Translating it yields CASSLAERTGDEKLFF.

The rearrangement joins TRBV5-6 to TRBJ1-1; TRBD1 is a possible D gene (6 bases). V was clipped by 6 bases and J by 0 bases, with 18 bases between them. Germline lookup yields CDR1 SGHDT and CDR2 YYEEEE. The CDR3 is made up of 16 amino acids. The CDR3 DNA reads as TGTGCCAGCATCCGAACCGGACAGTCCTTGAACACTGAAGCTTTCTTT. Its protein product is CASIRTGQSLNTEAFF.

V is TRBV30 and J is TRBJ2-2; D ambiguous. The V end lost 5 bases, the J end lost 5 bases, and 9 bases lay between the germline ends. CDR1 is GTSNPN and CDR2 is SVGIG in the germline V gene (reference sequence). This CDR3 has 12 amino acids. This chain's CDR3 is CAWGTETGELFF. The CDR3 DNA follows: TGTGCCTGGGGTACAGAGACCGGGGAGCTGTTTTTT.

J is TRBJ1-1 and V is TRBV2; 8 bases agree with TRBD1. The trim removed 4 bases at V and 10 bases at J, leaving 11 bases unmatched. This CDR3 spans 14 amino acids. Germline loops: CDR1 SNHLY, CDR2 FYNNEI. The CDR3 coding sequence is TGTGCCAGCAGTGGCGTGACAGGGGATTTCGGAGCTTTCTTT. Residues: CASSGVTGDFGAFF.

The gene calls are TRBV6-1 and TRBJ2-3; 8 nucleotides match TRBD1. J gave up 2 bases and V 6 bases, and 7 bases lay outside the gene matches. Germline CDR1 MNHNS, CDR2 SASEGT. The CDR3 has 15 amino acids. The CDR3 nucleotides are TGTGCCAGCAGCTTGACAGGGGCCACCACAGATACGCAGTATTTT. Amino acid sequence: CASSLTGATTDTQYF.